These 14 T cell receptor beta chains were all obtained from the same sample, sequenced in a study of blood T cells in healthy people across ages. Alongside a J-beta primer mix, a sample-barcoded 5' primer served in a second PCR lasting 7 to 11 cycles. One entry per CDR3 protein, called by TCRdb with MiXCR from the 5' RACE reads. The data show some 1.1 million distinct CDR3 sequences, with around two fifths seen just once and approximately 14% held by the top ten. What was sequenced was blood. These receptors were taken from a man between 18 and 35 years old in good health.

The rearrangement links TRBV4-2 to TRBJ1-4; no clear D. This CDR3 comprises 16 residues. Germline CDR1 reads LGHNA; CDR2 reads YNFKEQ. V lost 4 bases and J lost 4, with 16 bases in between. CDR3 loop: CASSRGRTDLNEKLFF. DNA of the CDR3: TGTGCCAGCAGCCGGGGTCGGACCGACCTTAATGAAAAACTGTTTTTT.

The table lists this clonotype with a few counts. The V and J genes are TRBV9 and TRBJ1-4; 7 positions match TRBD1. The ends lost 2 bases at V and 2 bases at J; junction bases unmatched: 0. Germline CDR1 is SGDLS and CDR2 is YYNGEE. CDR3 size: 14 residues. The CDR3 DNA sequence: TGTGCCAGCAGCGTCAGGGGGACTAATGAAAAACTGTTTTTT. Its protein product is CASSVRGTNEKLFF. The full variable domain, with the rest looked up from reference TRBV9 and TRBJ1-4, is DSGVTQTPKHLITATGQRVTLRCSPRSGDLSVYWYQQSLDQGLQFLIQYYNGEERAKGNILERFSAQQFPDLHSELNLSSLELGDSALYFCASSVRGTNEKLFFGSGTQLSVL.

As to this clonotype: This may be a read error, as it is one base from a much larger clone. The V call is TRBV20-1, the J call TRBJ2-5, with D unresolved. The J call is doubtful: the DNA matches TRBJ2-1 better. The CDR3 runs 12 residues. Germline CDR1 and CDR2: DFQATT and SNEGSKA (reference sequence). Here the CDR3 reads CSARAWEETQFF. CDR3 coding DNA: TGCAGTGCTAGGGCTTGGGAAGAGACCCAGTTCTTC.

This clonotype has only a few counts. CDR3: CASSPGRQVENGYTF. In DNA, the CDR3 is TGTGCCAGCAGTCCGGGACGCCAGGTTGAAAACGGCTACACCTTC. The rearrangement joins TRBV13 to TRBJ1-2, with D perhaps matching TRBD1 (5 bases). Looked up from germline, CDR1 is PRHDT and CDR2 is FYEKMQ (reference sequence). The V and J ends lost 6 bases and 8 bases respectively, with 22 bases between them. CDR3 length equals 15 residues.

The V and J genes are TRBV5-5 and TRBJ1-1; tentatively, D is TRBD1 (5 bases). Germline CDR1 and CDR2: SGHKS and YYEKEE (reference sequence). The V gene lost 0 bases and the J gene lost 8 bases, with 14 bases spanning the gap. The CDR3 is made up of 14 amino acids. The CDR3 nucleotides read TGTGCCAGCAGCTTGGTGGTACCGGGACTCGAAGCTTTCTTT. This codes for CASSLVVPGLEAFF.

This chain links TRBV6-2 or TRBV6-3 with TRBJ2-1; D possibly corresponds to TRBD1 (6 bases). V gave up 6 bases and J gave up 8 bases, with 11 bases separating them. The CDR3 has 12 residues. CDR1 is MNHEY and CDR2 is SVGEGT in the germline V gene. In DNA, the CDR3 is TGTGCCAGCAGGCGGACAGCTCATGAGCAGTTCTTC. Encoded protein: CASRRTAHEQFF.

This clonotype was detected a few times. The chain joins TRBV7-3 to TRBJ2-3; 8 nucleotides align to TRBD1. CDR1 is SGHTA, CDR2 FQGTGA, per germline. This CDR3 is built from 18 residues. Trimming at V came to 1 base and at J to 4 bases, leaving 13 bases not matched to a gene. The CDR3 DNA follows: TGTGCCAGCAGCTTAAGACCCCGGACAGGGTTGGTGGCAGATACGCAGTATTTT. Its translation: CASSLRPRTGLVADTQYF.

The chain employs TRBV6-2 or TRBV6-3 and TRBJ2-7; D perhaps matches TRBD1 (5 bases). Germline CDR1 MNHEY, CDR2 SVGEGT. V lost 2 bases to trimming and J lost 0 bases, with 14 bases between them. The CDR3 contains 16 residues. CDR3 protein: CASSYGVAGSSYEQYF. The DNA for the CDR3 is TGTGCCAGCAGTTACGGGGTTGCAGGGTCCTCCTACGAGCAGTACTTC.

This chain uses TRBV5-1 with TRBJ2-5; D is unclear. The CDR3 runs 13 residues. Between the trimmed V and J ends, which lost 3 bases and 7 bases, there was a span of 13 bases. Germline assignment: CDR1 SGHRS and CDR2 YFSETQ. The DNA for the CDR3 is TGCGCCAGCAGCTATTTTGGGGTTGGGACCCAGTACTTC. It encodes CASSYFGVGTQYF.

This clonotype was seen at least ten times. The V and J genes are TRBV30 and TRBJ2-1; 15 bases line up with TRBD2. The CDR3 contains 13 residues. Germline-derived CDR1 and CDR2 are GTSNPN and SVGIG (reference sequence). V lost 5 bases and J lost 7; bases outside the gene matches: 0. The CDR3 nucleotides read TGTGCCTGGGGACTAGCGGGGGGGAATGAGCAGTTCTTC. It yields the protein CAWGLAGGNEQFF.

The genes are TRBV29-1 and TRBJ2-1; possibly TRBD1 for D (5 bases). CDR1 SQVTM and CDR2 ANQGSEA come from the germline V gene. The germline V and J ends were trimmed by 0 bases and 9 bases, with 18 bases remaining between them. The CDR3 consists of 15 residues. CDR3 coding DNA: TGCAGCGTTGAAGATGACCAGGGTGGAAAGGGTGAGCAGTTCTTC. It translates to CSVEDDQGGKGEQFF.

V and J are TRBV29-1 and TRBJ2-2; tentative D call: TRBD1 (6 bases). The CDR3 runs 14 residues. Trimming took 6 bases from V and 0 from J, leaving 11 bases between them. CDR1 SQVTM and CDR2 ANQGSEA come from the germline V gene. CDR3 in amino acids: CSVDSFANTGELFF. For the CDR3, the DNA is TGCAGCGTGGACAGCTTCGCGAACACCGGGGAGCTGTTTTTT.

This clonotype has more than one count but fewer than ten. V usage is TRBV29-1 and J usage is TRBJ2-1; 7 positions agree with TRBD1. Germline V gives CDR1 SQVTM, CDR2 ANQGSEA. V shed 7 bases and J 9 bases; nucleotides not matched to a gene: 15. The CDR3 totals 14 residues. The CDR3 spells CSGTRQGGPGEQFF. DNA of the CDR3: TGCAGCGGTACTAGACAGGGTGGGCCGGGTGAGCAGTTCTTC.

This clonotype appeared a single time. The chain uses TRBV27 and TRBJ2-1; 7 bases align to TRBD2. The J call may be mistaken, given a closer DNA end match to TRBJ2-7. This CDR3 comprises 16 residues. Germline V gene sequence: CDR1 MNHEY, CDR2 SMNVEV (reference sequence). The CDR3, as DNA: TGTGCCAGCACCGCGAGGGCGGGGGACTCCTACAATGAGCAGTACTTC. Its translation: CASTARAGDSYNEQYF.